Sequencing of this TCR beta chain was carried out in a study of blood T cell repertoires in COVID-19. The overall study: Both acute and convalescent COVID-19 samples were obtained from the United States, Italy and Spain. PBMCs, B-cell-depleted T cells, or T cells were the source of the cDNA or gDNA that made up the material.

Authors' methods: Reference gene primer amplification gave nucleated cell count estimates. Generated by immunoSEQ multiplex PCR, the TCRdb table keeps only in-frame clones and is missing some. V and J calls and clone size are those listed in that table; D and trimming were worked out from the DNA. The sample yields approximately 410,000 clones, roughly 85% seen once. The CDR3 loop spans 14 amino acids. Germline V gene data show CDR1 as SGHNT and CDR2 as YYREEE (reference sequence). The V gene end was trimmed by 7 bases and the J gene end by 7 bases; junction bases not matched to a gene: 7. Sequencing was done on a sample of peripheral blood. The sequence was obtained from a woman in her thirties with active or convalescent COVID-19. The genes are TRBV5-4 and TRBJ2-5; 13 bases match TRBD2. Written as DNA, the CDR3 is TGTGCCAGCCGAACTAGCGGGGGGGGAGGGACCCAGTACTTC. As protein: CASRTSGGGGTQYF.